This T cell receptor beta chain was identified in a study of T cells in Graves' hyperthyroidism and ophthalmopathy. Clinical symptoms, serum thyroxine and TRAb, thyroid ultrasound and orbital computed tomography together formed the diagnostic basis. CDR1 is SNHLY, CDR2 FYNNEI, per germline. V lost 6 bases to trimming and J lost 8 bases, with 17 bases between them. CDR3 length: 15 amino acids. There were TCR beta CDR3 regions amplified from RNA transcripts. The HTBI primer set was used in a first-round RT-PCR of the TCR CDR3. From the multiplex PCR reads, TCRdb called clonotypes with MiXCR, one entry per CDR3 protein. Of a few hundred thousand distinct CDR3 sequences in the sample, 18% were seen once.

Sequencing was performed on blood. The clonotype originates from a man in his forties or fifties with Graves' hyperthyroidism. The V and J genes are TRBV2 and TRBJ1-6; D gene unclear. In DNA form, the CDR3 reads TGTGCCAGCAGCTTGGAGTCTGGGCTAGATTCACCCCTCCACTTT. Amino acids: CASSLESGLDSPLHF.